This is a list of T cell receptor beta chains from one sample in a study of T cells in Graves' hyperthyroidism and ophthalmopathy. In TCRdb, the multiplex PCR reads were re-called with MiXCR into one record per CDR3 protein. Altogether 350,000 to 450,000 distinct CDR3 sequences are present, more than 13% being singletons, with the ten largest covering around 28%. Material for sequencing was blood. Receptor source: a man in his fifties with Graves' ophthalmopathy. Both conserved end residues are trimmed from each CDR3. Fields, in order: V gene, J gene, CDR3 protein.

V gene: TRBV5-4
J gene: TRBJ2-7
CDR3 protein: ASSLYNRAPEQY

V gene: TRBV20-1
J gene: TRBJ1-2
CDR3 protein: SARPGHANYGYT

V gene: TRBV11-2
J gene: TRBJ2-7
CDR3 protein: AGSSRAQSSYEQY

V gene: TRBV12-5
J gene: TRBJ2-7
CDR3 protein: ASGLILPGRTYEQY

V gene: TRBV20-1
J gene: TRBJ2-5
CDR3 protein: SAGGTEETQY

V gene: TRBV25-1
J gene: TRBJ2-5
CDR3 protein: ASTLNRDQETQY

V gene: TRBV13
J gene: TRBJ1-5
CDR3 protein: ASSLAGAGPQH

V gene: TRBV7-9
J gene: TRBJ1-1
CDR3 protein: ASSPGPRNTEAF

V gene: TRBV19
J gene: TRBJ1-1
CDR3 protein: ASSIPPRGRDNTEAF

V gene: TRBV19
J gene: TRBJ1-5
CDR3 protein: ASSVGTGGAVQPQH

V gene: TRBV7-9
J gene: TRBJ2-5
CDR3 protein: ASSGLQETQY

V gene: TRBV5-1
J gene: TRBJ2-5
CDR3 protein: ASSIEEAQY

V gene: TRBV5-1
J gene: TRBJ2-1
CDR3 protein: ASRLTSGNYNEQF

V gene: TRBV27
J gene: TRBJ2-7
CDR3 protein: ASRKEGPWGYEQY

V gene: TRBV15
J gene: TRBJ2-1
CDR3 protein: ATSTLGGRAFSYNEQF

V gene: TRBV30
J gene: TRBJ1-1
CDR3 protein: AWMAYGTGTVMNTEAF

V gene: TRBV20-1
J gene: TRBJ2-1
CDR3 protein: SAKLAGVYNEQF

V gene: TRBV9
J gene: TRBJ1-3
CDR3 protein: ASSVTGAGNTIY

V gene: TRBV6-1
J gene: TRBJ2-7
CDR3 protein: ASSPLWDRGREQY

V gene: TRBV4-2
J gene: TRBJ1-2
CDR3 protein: ASSRGTASLGYT

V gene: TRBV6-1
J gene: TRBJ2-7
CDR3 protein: ASSEGQGFYEQY

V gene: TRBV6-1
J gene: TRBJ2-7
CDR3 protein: ASSDSHLQY

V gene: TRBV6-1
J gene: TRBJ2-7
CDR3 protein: ASSGDWGGTYEQY

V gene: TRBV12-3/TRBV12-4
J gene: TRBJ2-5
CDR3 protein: ASSFGTEKNQH

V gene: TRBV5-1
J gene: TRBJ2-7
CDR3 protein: ASSLRQYEQY

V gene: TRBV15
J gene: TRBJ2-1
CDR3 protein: ATSTLAGRGEQF

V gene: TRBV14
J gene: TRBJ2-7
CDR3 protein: ASSQEGGPYEQY

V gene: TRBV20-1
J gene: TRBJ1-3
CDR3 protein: SARAANTIY

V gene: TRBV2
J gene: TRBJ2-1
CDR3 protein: ASGLAGVVVEQF

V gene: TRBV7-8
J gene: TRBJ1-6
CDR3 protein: ASSLAVWDSPLH

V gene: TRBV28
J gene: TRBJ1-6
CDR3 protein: ASSLGALPYNSPLH

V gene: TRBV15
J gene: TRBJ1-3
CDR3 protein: ATSRAEGTGNTIY

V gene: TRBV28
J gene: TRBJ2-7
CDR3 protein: ASSSTLDSYEQY

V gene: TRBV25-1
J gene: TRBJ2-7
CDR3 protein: ATRRIYEQY

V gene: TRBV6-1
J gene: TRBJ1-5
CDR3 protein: ASREAGGSNQPQH

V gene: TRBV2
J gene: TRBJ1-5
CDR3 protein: ASSARTGGNQPQH

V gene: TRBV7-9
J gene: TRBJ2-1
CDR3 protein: ASSHSDRQGGRNEQF

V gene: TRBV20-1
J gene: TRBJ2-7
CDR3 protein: SAQPTTSGSDEQY

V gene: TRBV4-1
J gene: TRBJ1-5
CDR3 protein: ASSQDFNSNQPQH

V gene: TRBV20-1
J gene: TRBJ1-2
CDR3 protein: SAPRGGRGAGGYT

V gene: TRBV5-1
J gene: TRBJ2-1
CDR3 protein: ASSLAGTSYNEQF

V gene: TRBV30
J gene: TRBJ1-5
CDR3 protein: AWSQGVGQPQH

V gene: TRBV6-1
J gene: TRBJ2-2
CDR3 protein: ASRQGTTNTGELF

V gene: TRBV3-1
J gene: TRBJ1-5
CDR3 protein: ASSPLYGNQPQH

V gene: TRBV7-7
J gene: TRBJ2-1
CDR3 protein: ASSLGDRGYNEQF

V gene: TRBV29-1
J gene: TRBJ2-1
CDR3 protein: SVEDWAVSYNEQF

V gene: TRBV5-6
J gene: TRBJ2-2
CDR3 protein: ASSGMGVWNTGELF

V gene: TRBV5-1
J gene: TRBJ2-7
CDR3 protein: ASSATGIAAYEQY

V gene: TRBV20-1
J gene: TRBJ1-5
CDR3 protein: SARSNRDRASNQPQH

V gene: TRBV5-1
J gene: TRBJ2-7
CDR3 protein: ASSIGGGYEQY

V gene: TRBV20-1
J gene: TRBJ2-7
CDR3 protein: SATSPRVANPYEQY

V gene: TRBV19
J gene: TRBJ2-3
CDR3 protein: ASSVGTTYTDTQY

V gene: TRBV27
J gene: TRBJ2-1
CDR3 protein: ASQLGRAYNEQF

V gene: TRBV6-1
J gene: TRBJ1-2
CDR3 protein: ASSLTTQRHYGYT

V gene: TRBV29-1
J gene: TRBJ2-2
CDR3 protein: SVAKTGGTGELF

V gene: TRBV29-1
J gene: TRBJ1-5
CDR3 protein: SVDTGQGTEPQH

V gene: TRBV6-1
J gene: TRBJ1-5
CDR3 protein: ASSEFPSAPQH

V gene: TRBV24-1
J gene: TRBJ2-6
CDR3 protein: ATSDTPPGANVLT